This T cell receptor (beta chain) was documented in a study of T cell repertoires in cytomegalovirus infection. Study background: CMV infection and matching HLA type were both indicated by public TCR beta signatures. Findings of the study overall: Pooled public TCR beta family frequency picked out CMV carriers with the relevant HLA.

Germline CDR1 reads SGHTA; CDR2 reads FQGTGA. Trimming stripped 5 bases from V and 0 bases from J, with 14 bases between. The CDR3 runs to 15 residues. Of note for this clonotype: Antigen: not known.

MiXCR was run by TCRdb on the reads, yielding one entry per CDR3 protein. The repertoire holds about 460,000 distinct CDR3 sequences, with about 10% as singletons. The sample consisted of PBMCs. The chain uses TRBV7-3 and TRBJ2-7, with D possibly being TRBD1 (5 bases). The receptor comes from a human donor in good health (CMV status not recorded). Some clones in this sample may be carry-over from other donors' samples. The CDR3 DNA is TGTGCCAGCAGCCCACTCGTCACAGGCTCCTACGAGCAGTACTTC. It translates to CASSPLVTGSYEQYF.